This T cell receptor beta chain was observed in a study of blood T cell repertoires in COVID-19. For the study at large: Acute and convalescent COVID-19 samples came from the United States, Italy and Spain. In each case, the material was cDNA or gDNA derived from T cells, B-cell-depleted T cells, or PBMCs.

Germline loops: CDR1 SGHNT, CDR2 YYREEE (reference sequence). The CDR3 totals 14 residues. Losses at the gene ends were 4 bases for V and 9 bases for J; bases not matched to a gene: 8. As originally analysed: Estimates of nucleated cell counts were drawn from the amplification of reference gene primers. Data came from immunoSEQ multiplex PCR; TCRdb stores just in-frame clones and leaves some out. D and trimming come from the DNA, and the V and J calls and clone size come from that table. Of approximately 150,000 clones detected, just over 85% appear once; the ten largest clones hold 7.5% to 8.5%. The specimen was peripheral blood. The receptor was isolated from a woman aged 55-70 years with acute or convalescent COVID-19. The chain couples TRBV5-4 to TRBJ2-1; TRBD2 matches 9 bases. As DNA, the CDR3 is TGTGCCAGCAGCCCCGGGACTAGCCTAGGTGAGCAGTTCTTC. This codes for CASSPGTSLGEQFF.